The 18 T cell receptor beta chains reported below all come from one sample, sequenced in a study of blood T cell repertoires in COVID-19. Generated by immunoSEQ multiplex PCR, the TCRdb table keeps only in-frame clones and is missing some. There are 200,000 to 250,000 clones in the sample; over 75% occur only once, and about 5.1% lies in the top ten. Sequenced: peripheral blood. The receptors derive from a man aged 45-65 years with COVID-19, enrolled during active disease.

This chain joins TRBV30 and TRBJ1-5; possible D gene TRBD1, 6 bases. This CDR3 has 13 amino acids. Trimming removed 5 bases from V and 3 bases from J, with 11 bases in between. Germline V CDR1 and CDR2: GTSNPN, SVGIG (reference sequence). The DNA of the CDR3 is TGTGCCTGGGCTACAGGGTCCAATCAGCCCCAGCATTTT. It encodes CAWATGSNQPQHF.

The chain combines TRBV19 with TRBJ2-7; the match to TRBD2 covers 7 bases. CDR1 is LNHDA and CDR2 is SQIVND in the germline V gene (reference sequence). This CDR3 contains 14 residues. Trimming at V came to 0 bases and at J to 4 bases, leaving 3 bases not matched to a gene. The CDR3 DNA follows: TGTGCCAGTAGTATAGAATACGGGGGGTACGAGCAGTACTTC. It translates to CASSIEYGGYEQYF.

The J gene is TRBJ2-1, the V gene TRBV24-1; 7 bases line up with TRBD2. Per the germline V gene, CDR1 is KGHDR and CDR2 is SFDVKD. The CDR3 is 15 residues long. With 4 bases clipped from V and 8 bases from J, the junction kept 10 bases outside the gene matches. CDR3 nucleotides: TGTGCCACCAGTGACTCCGGGACTAAAGTCTATGAGCAGTTCTTC. Its translation is CATSDSGTKVYEQFF.

The V gene is TRBV7-9, the J gene TRBJ1-3; D is undetermined. Trimming took off 1 base at V and 2 bases at J, with 9 bases between the two ends. Germline-derived CDR1 and CDR2 are SEHNR and FQNEAQ (reference sequence). This CDR3 comprises 15 residues. CDR3 in amino acids: CASSLVSIAGNTIYF. CDR3 nucleotide sequence: TGTGCCAGCAGCTTAGTGTCAATAGCTGGAAACACCATATATTTT.

This clone appeared a single time. The V gene is TRBV6-5, the J gene TRBJ1-4; TRBD1 matches at 8 bases. Germline CDR1 and CDR2: MNHEY and SVGAGI. This CDR3 region has 14 residues. Trimming removed 11 bases from V and 5 bases from J; junction bases left unmatched: 10. Here the CDR3 reads CASTSTGENEKLFF. CDR3 nucleotide sequence: TGTGCCTCCACTTCGACAGGGGAAAATGAAAAACTGTTTTTT.

In this sample, this clone turned up once. DNA of the CDR3: TGTGCCAGCAGCGATAAAGGACAGGGGGCGCTTACCGGGGAGCTGTTTTTT. Translating gives CASSDKGQGALTGELFF. The chain combines TRBV9 with TRBJ2-2; TRBD1 matches at 11 bases. The CDR3 has 17 residues. Germline loops: CDR1 SGDLS, CDR2 YYNGEE. Trimming at V came to 3 bases and at J to 5 bases, leaving 9 bases not matched to a gene.

This chain uses TRBV10-1 with TRBJ2-2; D remains unclear. The germline V gene has CDR1 WNHNN and CDR2 SYGVQD (reference sequence). The V gene lost 7 bases and the J gene lost 4 bases, with 13 bases spanning the gap. The CDR3 is made up of 14 amino acids. CDR3 bases: TGCGCCAGCACTTCGCGCCCGAGCACCGGGGAGCTGTTTTTT. Translated: CASTSRPSTGELFF.

This clone has just one count. The chain has TRBV10-2 and TRBJ2-5, with D maybe TRBD2 (5 bases). V lost 11 bases to trimming and J lost 5 bases, with 21 bases between them. The CDR3 is made up of 14 amino acids. CDR1 is WSHSY and CDR2 is SAAADI in the germline V gene. CDR3 nucleotide sequence: TGCGCCGTCGAGGGCAGAAGTGGGTTTGAGACCCAGTACTTC. As protein: CAVEGRSGFETQYF.

The rearrangement joins TRBV7-3 to TRBJ2-7; 8 nucleotides line up with TRBD2. Trimming took 1 base from V and 6 from J; bases not matched to a gene: 2. Germline V gene sequence: CDR1 SGHTA, CDR2 FQGTGA. CDR3 length: 13 residues. The CDR3 DNA reads as TGTGCCAGCAGCTTAAACCGGGAGGGCGAGCAGTACTTC. Translated: CASSLNREGEQYF.

The gene calls are TRBV7-3 and TRBJ1-6; 7 bases line up with TRBD1. Germline V CDR1 and CDR2: SGHTA, FQGTGA. The V gene end was trimmed by 4 bases and the J gene end by 9 bases; junction bases not matched to a gene: 3. The CDR3 length is 13 residues. The CDR3 bases are TGTGCCAGCAGCTCCGACAGGGCTTCACCCCTCCACTTT. Translation gives CASSSDRASPLHF.

The genes are TRBV14 and TRBJ2-3; TRBD2 agrees at 14 bases. CDR1 and CDR2 from the germline V gene are SGHDN and FVKESK. J gave up 4 bases and V 5 bases, and 5 bases lay outside the gene matches. CDR3 length equals 16 residues. The CDR3 DNA reads TGTGCCAGCAGCTCGACGACTAGCGGGGGGGCAGATACGCAGTATTTT. It yields the protein CASSSTTSGGADTQYF.

V usage is TRBV6-5 and J usage is TRBJ1-6; TRBD1 agrees at 7 bases. Germline CDR1 is MNHEY and CDR2 is SVGAGI. J lost 7 bases, V lost 6 bases, and 6 bases had no gene match. There are 14 residues in the CDR3. CDR3 protein: CASRSTTGNSPLHF. The CDR3 nucleotides are TGTGCCAGCAGATCTACGACAGGGAATTCACCCCTCCACTTT.

V usage is TRBV7-6 and J usage is TRBJ1-2; perhaps TRBD1 as D (6 bases). There are 15 residues in the CDR3. V was shortened by 3 bases and J by 0 bases, with 11 bases between the two germline ends. Germline V CDR1 and CDR2: SGHVS, FNYEAQ. The CDR3 here is CASSLGGQTNYGYTF. The CDR3 DNA reads as TGTGCCAGCAGCTTGGGCGGACAGACTAACTATGGCTACACCTTC.

The chain links TRBV5-1 to TRBJ1-2; 10 nucleotides align to TRBD1. The J segment lost 6 bases and the V segment lost 4 bases, leaving 6 bases of the junction unmatched. The CDR3 has 14 amino acids. The germline CDR1 and CDR2 sequences are SGHRS and YFSETQ. CDR3 sequence: CASSVDRGINGYTF. DNA of the CDR3: TGCGCCAGCAGCGTGGACAGGGGGATTAATGGCTACACCTTC.

The chain has TRBV2 and TRBJ1-2; TRBD1 matches at 8 bases. This CDR3 region has 13 residues. Germline V gives CDR1 SNHLY, CDR2 FYNNEI. With V trimmed by 3 bases and J by 7 bases, 4 bases remained unmatched. The CDR3 loop is CASSDRTGFGYTF. DNA for the CDR3: TGTGCCAGCAGTGACAGGACAGGGTTTGGCTACACCTTC.

The J gene is TRBJ2-7, the V gene TRBV9, with TRBD1 matching over 7 bases. Unmatched junction bases numbered 10, after V lost 0 bases and J lost 7 bases. CDR3 length: 15 residues. Germline V gene sequence: CDR1 SGDLS, CDR2 YYNGEE. CDR3 bases: TGTGCCAGCAGCGTAGGTGTGGGACAGAATATTGAGCAGTACTTC. It is translated as CASSVGVGQNIEQYF.

The chain links TRBV11-2 to TRBJ1-5; tentative D call: TRBD1 (5 bases). CDR1 SGHAT and CDR2 FQNNGV come from the germline V gene. The CDR3 is made up of 14 amino acids. V lost 5 bases to trimming and J lost 2 bases, with 10 bases between them. CDR3 loop: CASSRGGGNQPQHF. CDR3 sequence (DNA): TGTGCCAGCAGCCGGGGGGGAGGCAATCAGCCCCAGCATTTT.

This chain connects TRBV7-2 to TRBJ2-3; D gene uncertain. Trimming pared 4 bases from V and 1 base from J, leaving 9 bases between. The germline V gene has CDR1 SGHTA and CDR2 FQGNSA. The CDR3 sequence is 14 residues long. The CDR3 DNA is TGTGCCAGCAGCTCCCGACGGGGCACAGATACGCAGTATTTT. Protein product: CASSSRRGTDTQYF.